This entry is about one T cell receptor (beta chain). Its antigen is not identified. These data come from a study of siplizumab effects on memory and regulatory T cells. Overall study findings and caveats: Reactions containing siplizumab showed mappable alloreactive CD4+ clones averaging approximately 66% Treg-derived, versus 25% to 30% in controls. In the presence of siplizumab, alloreactive sequences traceable to unstimulated CD4+ memory cells were significantly reduced.

Looked up from germline, CDR1 is MNHNY and CDR2 is SVGAGI (reference sequence). V was pared by 7 bases and J by 5 bases, with 12 bases between. CDR3 size: 13 residues. Around 9.1 x 10^4 TCR templates per sample were sequenced. Profiled with immunoSEQ multiplex PCR; TCRdb holds only in-frame clones, not every one. The sample includes under 140,000 clones, 80% to 95% seen only once; the top ten take 1% to 1.5%. Source material: CD4+ T cells sorted from blood. This clonotype was sampled from a human donor in good health. V is TRBV6-6 and J is TRBJ2-1; D may be TRBD1 or TRBD2 (5 bases each). The DNA for the CDR3 is TGTGCCAGCACCCCCGGGACCAACAATGAGCAGTTCTTC. This gives the protein CASTPGTNNEQFF.